The entry below describes one T cell receptor beta chain. The data were taken from a study of blood T cell repertoires in COVID-19. About the study: COVID-19 samples, acute and convalescent, were from the United States, Italy and Spain.

This CDR3 contains 15 residues. Germline loops: CDR1 SGHTS, CDR2 YDEGEE. Losses at the gene ends were 4 bases for V and 3 bases for J; bases not matched to a gene: 7. Per the original methods: Reference gene primer amplification in the assay estimated nucleated cell counts. Sequenced by immunoSEQ multiplex PCR; TCRdb stores in-frame clones only, minus some. The V and J calls and clone size were taken over from that table, and D and trimming were inferred from the DNA. The sample includes 130,000 to 150,000 clones, approximately 90% seen only once; the top ten take 3.5% to 4.5%. This clonotype originated in a woman aged 40 to 55 with acute or convalescent COVID-19. Sequencing was carried out using peripheral blood. The gene calls are TRBV5-8 and TRBJ2-7, with 10 positions matching TRBD1. The CDR3 DNA sequence: TGTGCCAGCAGCGTTGGACAGGGGGAGGGCTACGAGCAGTACTTC. It encodes CASSVGQGEGYEQYF.